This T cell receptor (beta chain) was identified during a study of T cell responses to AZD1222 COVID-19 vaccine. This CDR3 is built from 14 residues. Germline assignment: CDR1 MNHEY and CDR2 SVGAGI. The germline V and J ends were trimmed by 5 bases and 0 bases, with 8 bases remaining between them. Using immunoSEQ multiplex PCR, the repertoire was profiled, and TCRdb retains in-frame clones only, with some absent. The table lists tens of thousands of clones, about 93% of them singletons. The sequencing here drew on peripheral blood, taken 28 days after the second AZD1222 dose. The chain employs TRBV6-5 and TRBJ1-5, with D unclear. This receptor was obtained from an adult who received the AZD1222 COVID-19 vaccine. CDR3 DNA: TGTGCCAGCAGTCAGACCGATAGCAATCAGCCCCAGCATTTT. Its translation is CASSQTDSNQPQHF.